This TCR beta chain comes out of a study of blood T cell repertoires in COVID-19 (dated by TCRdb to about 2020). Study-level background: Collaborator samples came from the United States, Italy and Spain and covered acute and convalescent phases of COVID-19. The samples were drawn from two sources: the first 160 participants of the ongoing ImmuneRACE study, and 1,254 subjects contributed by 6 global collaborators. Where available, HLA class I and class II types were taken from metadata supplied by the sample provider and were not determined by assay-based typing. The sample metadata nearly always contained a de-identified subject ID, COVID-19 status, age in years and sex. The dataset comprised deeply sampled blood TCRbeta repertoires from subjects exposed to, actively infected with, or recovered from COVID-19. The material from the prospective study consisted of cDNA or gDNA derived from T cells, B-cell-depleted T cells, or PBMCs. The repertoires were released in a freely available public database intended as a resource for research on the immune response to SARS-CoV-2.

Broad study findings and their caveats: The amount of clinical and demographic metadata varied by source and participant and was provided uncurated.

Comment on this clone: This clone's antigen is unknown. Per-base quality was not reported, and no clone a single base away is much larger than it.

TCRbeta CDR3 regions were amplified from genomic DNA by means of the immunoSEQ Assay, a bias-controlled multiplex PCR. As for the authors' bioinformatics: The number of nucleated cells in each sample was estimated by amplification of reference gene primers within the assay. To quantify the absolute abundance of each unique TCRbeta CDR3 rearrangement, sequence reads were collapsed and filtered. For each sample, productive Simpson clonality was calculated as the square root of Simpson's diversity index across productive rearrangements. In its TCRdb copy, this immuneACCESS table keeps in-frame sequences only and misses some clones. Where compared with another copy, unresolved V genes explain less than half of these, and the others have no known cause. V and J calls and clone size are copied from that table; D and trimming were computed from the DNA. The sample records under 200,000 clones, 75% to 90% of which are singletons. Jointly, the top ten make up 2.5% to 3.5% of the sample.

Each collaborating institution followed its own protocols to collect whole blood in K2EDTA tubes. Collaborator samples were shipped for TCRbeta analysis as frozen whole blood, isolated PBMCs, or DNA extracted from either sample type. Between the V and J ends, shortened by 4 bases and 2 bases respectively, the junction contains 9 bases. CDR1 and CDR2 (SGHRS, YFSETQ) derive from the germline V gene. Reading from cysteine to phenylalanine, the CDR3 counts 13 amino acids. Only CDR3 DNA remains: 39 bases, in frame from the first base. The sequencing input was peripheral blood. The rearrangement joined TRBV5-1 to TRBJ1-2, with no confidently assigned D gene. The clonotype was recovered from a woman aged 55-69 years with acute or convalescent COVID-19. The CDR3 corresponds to CASSTDGNYGYTF. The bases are TGCGCCAGCAGCACCGACGGGAACTATGGCTACACCTTC.